These T cell receptor beta chains were read from a single sample in a study of cytomegalovirus exposure and HLA in healthy donors. Profiled with immunoSEQ multiplex PCR; TCRdb holds only in-frame clones, not every one. The data show around 130,000 clones, approximately 84% seen once. The sequencing input was PBMCs. Every receptor here comes from a woman aged 40 to 50 in good health and CMV-seronegative. Both conserved end residues are part of each CDR3. Each record gives: D gene, V gene, J gene, clone size, CDR3 DNA, CDR3 protein. A D gene is named only where the DNA matches it firmly. For some rows the clone size is stated as once, few or many, or as a class when expanded; others skip it.

d_gene: NA; v_gene: TRBV2; j_gene: TRBJ2-7; abundance: NA; CDR3nt: TGTGCCAGCAGGAGGGCAGGGGACTACGAGCAGTACTTC; CDR3aa: CASRRAGDYEQYF
d_gene: NA; v_gene: TRBV6-6; j_gene: TRBJ1-4; abundance: few; CDR3nt: TGTGCCAGCAGGCCCCCAGGGGCTAATGAAAAACTGTTTTTT; CDR3aa: CASRPPGANEKLFF
d_gene: NA; v_gene: TRBV7-2; j_gene: TRBJ1-4; abundance: NA; CDR3nt: TGTGCCAGCAGCTTAGCGGGCTTACCTAATGAAAAACTGTTTTTT; CDR3aa: CASSLAGLPNEKLFF
d_gene: NA; v_gene: TRBV7-9; j_gene: TRBJ1-4; abundance: NA; CDR3nt: TGTGCCAGCCGCTCGGGGGGCGAGGAAAAACTGTTTTTT; CDR3aa: CASRSGGEEKLFF
d_gene: NA; v_gene: TRBV10-2; j_gene: TRBJ1-1; abundance: NA; CDR3nt: TGCGCCAGCAGTGAATCCCGGGACACTTCAGAAGCTTTCTTT; CDR3aa: CASSESRDTSEAFF
d_gene: NA; v_gene: TRBV5-1; j_gene: TRBJ2-7; abundance: few; CDR3nt: TGCGCCAGCAGCTTGAGTGGGAGGAGCTCCTACGAGCAGTACTTC; CDR3aa: CASSLSGRSSYEQYF
d_gene: NA; v_gene: TRBV7-7; j_gene: TRBJ1-1; abundance: few; CDR3nt: TGTGCCAGCAGCCGTGTTTGGAACACTGAAGCTTTCTTT; CDR3aa: CASSRVWNTEAFF
d_gene: NA; v_gene: TRBV2; j_gene: TRBJ1-1; abundance: few; CDR3nt: TGTGCCAGCAGCGTAGAGAACACTGAAGCTTTCTTT; CDR3aa: CASSVENTEAFF
d_gene: NA; v_gene: TRBV19; j_gene: TRBJ1-5; abundance: NA; CDR3nt: TGTGCCAGTAGTATGAGTCGGTACGATCAGCCCCAGCATTTT; CDR3aa: CASSMSRYDQPQHF
d_gene: NA; v_gene: TRBV6-1; j_gene: TRBJ1-5; abundance: NA; CDR3nt: TGTGCCACAGGGAGGGAATATAGCAATCAGCCCCAGCATTTT; CDR3aa: CATGREYSNQPQHF
d_gene: NA; v_gene: TRBV6-1; j_gene: TRBJ2-7; abundance: few; CDR3nt: TGTGGAGACAGGAGCTCCTACGAGCAGTACTTC; CDR3aa: CGDRSSYEQYF
d_gene: NA; v_gene: TRBV21-1; j_gene: TRBJ2-7; abundance: NA; CDR3nt: TGTGCCAGCAGCAAAGGTAAAGGGAGTTCCTACGAGCAGTACTTC; CDR3aa: CASSKGKGSSYEQYF
d_gene: NA; v_gene: TRBV7-9; j_gene: TRBJ2-3; abundance: NA; CDR3nt: TGTGCCAGCAGCTTAGAACAGGTGGTAATGAGGTATTTT; CDR3aa: CASSLEQVVMRYF
d_gene: NA; v_gene: TRBV5-1; j_gene: TRBJ2-5; abundance: NA; CDR3nt: TGCGCCAGCAGCTTGGGGGACTTTAAGGGCCAGTACTTC; CDR3aa: CASSLGDFKGQYF
d_gene: NA; v_gene: TRBV14; j_gene: TRBJ2-2; abundance: NA; CDR3nt: TGTGCCAGCAGCCAAGCGATTGTCACAACACGGGAGCTGTTTTTT; CDR3aa: CASSQAIVTTRELFF
d_gene: NA; v_gene: TRBV5-6; j_gene: TRBJ2-6; abundance: NA; CDR3nt: TGTGCCAGCACCCACTCGACGGGGGGCAAGGGTGGGGCCAACGTCCTGACTTTC; CDR3aa: CASTHSTGGKGGANVLTF
d_gene: TRBD2; v_gene: TRBV6-1; j_gene: TRBJ2-5; abundance: NA; CDR3nt: TGTGCCAGTACTAGCGGGGGGCCGGGGGAGACCCAGTACTTC; CDR3aa: CASTSGGPGETQYF
d_gene: NA; v_gene: TRBV5-1; j_gene: TRBJ2-1; abundance: NA; CDR3nt: TGCGCCAGCAAACTTCGAGCGGAATACAATGAGCAGTTCTTC; CDR3aa: CASKLRAEYNEQFF
d_gene: TRBD2; v_gene: TRBV30; j_gene: TRBJ2-3; abundance: NA; CDR3nt: TGTGCCTGGGATAGCGGGGCCGATACGCAGTATTTT; CDR3aa: CAWDSGADTQYF
d_gene: TRBD1; v_gene: TRBV30; j_gene: TRBJ2-3; abundance: NA; CDR3nt: TGTGCCTGGAGTAGAGGACAGGACAATACGCAGTATTTT; CDR3aa: CAWSRGQDNTQYF
d_gene: TRBD1; v_gene: TRBV5-6; j_gene: TRBJ2-3; abundance: NA; CDR3nt: TGTGCCAGCAGCGTTGACAGGGGGCGGGTCACAGATACGCAGTATTTT; CDR3aa: CASSVDRGRVTDTQYF
d_gene: TRBD1; v_gene: TRBV7-8; j_gene: TRBJ1-3; abundance: NA; CDR3nt: TGTGCCAGCAGCGATTCACAGGGGCGCTACTCTGGAAACACCATATATTTT; CDR3aa: CASSDSQGRYSGNTIYF
d_gene: NA; v_gene: TRBV2; j_gene: TRBJ1-6; abundance: NA; CDR3nt: TGTGCCAGCAGTAAGGGTGAGGGATCACCCCTCCACTTT; CDR3aa: CASSKGEGSPLHF
d_gene: NA; v_gene: TRBV4-1; j_gene: TRBJ2-7; abundance: NA; CDR3nt: TGCGCCAGCAGCGATACCTCCTACGAGCAGTACTTC; CDR3aa: CASSDTSYEQYF
d_gene: NA; v_gene: TRBV19; j_gene: TRBJ1-1; abundance: few; CDR3nt: TGTGCCAGTAGCCCGACAGTGAACACTGAAGCTTTCTTT; CDR3aa: CASSPTVNTEAFF
d_gene: NA; v_gene: TRBV30; j_gene: TRBJ1-2; abundance: NA; CDR3nt: TGTGCCTGGAGTGTACGGAAAGGGGTAGGCTACACCTTC; CDR3aa: CAWSVRKGVGYTF
d_gene: NA; v_gene: TRBV9; j_gene: TRBJ1-2; abundance: NA; CDR3nt: TGTGCCAGCAGCGTAGGGGGGGGAAGTGGCTACACCTTC; CDR3aa: CASSVGGGSGYTF
d_gene: TRBD1; v_gene: TRBV6-4; j_gene: TRBJ2-1; abundance: few; CDR3nt: TGTGCCAGCAGTGCCGAGACAGGGTCGGTCGATGAGCAGTTCTTC; CDR3aa: CASSAETGSVDEQFF
d_gene: NA; v_gene: TRBV7-6; j_gene: TRBJ1-5; abundance: once; CDR3nt: TGTGCCAGCAGCTTATCGGCAGGGAATCAGCCCCAGCATTTT; CDR3aa: CASSLSAGNQPQHF
d_gene: NA; v_gene: TRBV5-1; j_gene: TRBJ2-3; abundance: NA; CDR3nt: TGCGCCAGCAGCTTGGGTGGAGGGGGGGCCGGTACAGATACGCAGTATTTT; CDR3aa: CASSLGGGGAGTDTQYF
d_gene: TRBD1; v_gene: TRBV6-5; j_gene: TRBJ1-4; abundance: NA; CDR3nt: TGTGCCAGCAGGCCGGCCGGGACAGGCAACGAAAAACTGTTTTTT; CDR3aa: CASRPAGTGNEKLFF
d_gene: TRBD1; v_gene: TRBV27; j_gene: TRBJ1-1; abundance: NA; CDR3nt: TGTGCCAGCAGTTTCTCCGGACAGGGCGAGAACACTGAAGCTTTCTTT; CDR3aa: CASSFSGQGENTEAFF
d_gene: TRBD1; v_gene: TRBV7-9; j_gene: TRBJ2-5; abundance: few; CDR3nt: TGTGCCAGCAGCCGTCTAGAGGGGGCTATGCAGACCCAGTACTTC; CDR3aa: CASSRLEGAMQTQYF
d_gene: TRBD1; v_gene: TRBV2; j_gene: TRBJ2-2; abundance: NA; CDR3nt: TGTGCCAGCGCCCCGGGACAGGGGTACACCGGGGAGCTGTTTTTT; CDR3aa: CASAPGQGYTGELFF
d_gene: TRBD1; v_gene: TRBV28; j_gene: TRBJ2-7; abundance: NA; CDR3nt: TGTGCCAGCAGTTTACCAGCGGGACAGGGGCCCTCCGAGCAGTACTTC; CDR3aa: CASSLPAGQGPSEQYF
d_gene: NA; v_gene: TRBV19; j_gene: TRBJ1-2; abundance: NA; CDR3nt: TGTGCCAGTAGTATGGTCCCCGGCAGGGGTGCTAGCTACACCTTC; CDR3aa: CASSMVPGRGASYTF
d_gene: NA; v_gene: TRBV7-8; j_gene: TRBJ2-7; abundance: NA; CDR3nt: TGTGCCAGCAGCTCCCTAACTAGAAACGAACTCTTTGCTCACGAGCAGTACTTC; CDR3aa: CASSSLTRNELFAHEQYF
d_gene: NA; v_gene: TRBV28; j_gene: TRBJ2-7; abundance: NA; CDR3nt: TGTGCCAGTGGACAGCCCTCGGACGAGCAGTACTTC; CDR3aa: CASGQPSDEQYF
d_gene: TRBD1; v_gene: TRBV5-1; j_gene: TRBJ1-1; abundance: NA; CDR3nt: TGCGCCAGCAGCTGGGGGGACAGACTGAACACTGAAGCTTTCTTT; CDR3aa: CASSWGDRLNTEAFF
d_gene: TRBD2; v_gene: TRBV27; j_gene: TRBJ2-1; abundance: NA; CDR3nt: TGTGCCAGCAGTTTAGTGGCTCCGGGACTAGCAGTCCCCAGCTCCTACAATGAGCAGTTCTTC; CDR3aa: CASSLVAPGLAVPSSYNEQFF
d_gene: NA; v_gene: TRBV10-2; j_gene: TRBJ2-1; abundance: NA; CDR3nt: TGCGCCAGCAGTGCTACCCTTTACAATGAGCAGTTCTTC; CDR3aa: CASSATLYNEQFF
d_gene: TRBD1; v_gene: TRBV19; j_gene: TRBJ1-1; abundance: NA; CDR3nt: TGTGCCAGTATTGGGTGGGGACAGGGGGCTTCGGGATCCGCTGAAGCTTTCTTT; CDR3aa: CASIGWGQGASGSAEAFF
d_gene: TRBD2; v_gene: TRBV7-9; j_gene: TRBJ2-1; abundance: NA; CDR3nt: TGTGCCAGCAGGGCGAGCGGGAGCTCCTACAATGAGCAGTTCTTC; CDR3aa: CASRASGSSYNEQFF
d_gene: NA; v_gene: TRBV19; j_gene: TRBJ1-1; abundance: NA; CDR3nt: TGTGCCAGTAGTTCCCCCGGTGAAAGGAGGTCCACTGAAGCTTTCTTT; CDR3aa: CASSSPGERRSTEAFF
d_gene: TRBD2; v_gene: TRBV13; j_gene: TRBJ2-7; abundance: NA; CDR3nt: TGTGCCAGCAGCTTATCTCGAGCGGGAGGGTCCCACGAGCAGTACTTC; CDR3aa: CASSLSRAGGSHEQYF
d_gene: NA; v_gene: TRBV7-7; j_gene: TRBJ2-1; abundance: NA; CDR3nt: TGTGCCAGCAGCTTGAACCCACTACTAGAGGAGCAGTTCTTC; CDR3aa: CASSLNPLLEEQFF
d_gene: NA; v_gene: TRBV5-4; j_gene: TRBJ2-7; abundance: NA; CDR3nt: TGTGCCAGCATCCCGGAAAATAGCTTCGAGCAGTACTTC; CDR3aa: CASIPENSFEQYF
d_gene: TRBD1; v_gene: TRBV9; j_gene: TRBJ2-7; abundance: NA; CDR3nt: TGTGCCAGCAGCGCCTCAGGGGGCTTTGCCTACGAGCAGTACTTC; CDR3aa: CASSASGGFAYEQYF
d_gene: NA; v_gene: TRBV6-6; j_gene: TRBJ1-2; abundance: NA; CDR3nt: TGTGCCAGCAGTTACGAGGGCGGCTATGGCTACACCTTC; CDR3aa: CASSYEGGYGYTF
d_gene: TRBD2; v_gene: TRBV30; j_gene: TRBJ2-5; abundance: NA; CDR3nt: TGTGCCTGGAAGCGGCCGGGAGGTGGGGAGACCCAGTACTTC; CDR3aa: CAWKRPGGGETQYF
d_gene: TRBD1; v_gene: TRBV5-6; j_gene: TRBJ2-2; abundance: NA; CDR3nt: TGTGCCAGCAGCTCGCCGGGACAGGGGACCGGGGAGCTGTTTTTT; CDR3aa: CASSSPGQGTGELFF
d_gene: NA; v_gene: TRBV6-1; j_gene: TRBJ2-1; abundance: NA; CDR3nt: TGTGCCAGCAGTGAAGGGCAGGAACGGGAGCAGTTCTTC; CDR3aa: CASSEGQEREQFF
d_gene: TRBD2; v_gene: TRBV11-3; j_gene: TRBJ2-5; abundance: NA; CDR3nt: TGTGCCAGCAGCTCCGGGACTAGCGGGAGGAGAGAGACCCAGTACTTC; CDR3aa: CASSSGTSGRRETQYF
d_gene: NA; v_gene: TRBV28; j_gene: TRBJ2-3; abundance: NA; CDR3nt: TGTGCCAGCAGCCAAGCGAACTTAGATACGCAGTATTTT; CDR3aa: CASSQANLDTQYF
d_gene: NA; v_gene: TRBV7-6; j_gene: TRBJ1-1; abundance: NA; CDR3nt: TGTGCCAGCAGCTTTAGGGACATGAACACTGAAGCTTTCTTT; CDR3aa: CASSFRDMNTEAFF